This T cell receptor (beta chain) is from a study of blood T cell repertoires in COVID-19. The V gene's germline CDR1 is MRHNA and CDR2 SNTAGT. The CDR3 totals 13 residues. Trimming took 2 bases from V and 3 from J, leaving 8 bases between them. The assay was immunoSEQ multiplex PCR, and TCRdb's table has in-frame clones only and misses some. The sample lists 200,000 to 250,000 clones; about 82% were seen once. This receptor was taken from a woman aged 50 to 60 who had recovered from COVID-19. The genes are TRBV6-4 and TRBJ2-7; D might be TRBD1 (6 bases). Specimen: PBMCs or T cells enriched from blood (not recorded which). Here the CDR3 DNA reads TGTGCCAGCAGTGACCCGGACAGCTACGAGCAGTACTTC. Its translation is CASSDPDSYEQYF.